This T cell receptor beta chain was sequenced in a study of cytomegalovirus exposure and HLA in healthy donors. Whole-study findings and limits: TCR beta V segments were, for the most part, productive about 87% or about 30% of the time in an earlier analysis. Most of the CMV-associated TCR beta chains (in a later analysis) appeared to be HLA-restricted.

This clone showed up just a few times. The antigen remains undetermined. 60 Vbeta and 13 Jbeta primers were used in PCR. Some clones are missing from TCRdb's copy, which holds only in-frame ones; the method was immunoSEQ multiplex PCR. The sample has approximately 130,000 clones, about four fifths seen once. This clonotype originated in a man aged 18-30 years in good health and CMV-seronegative. Sequences were obtained from PBMCs.

The CDR3 here is CASSDPLAGAYQETQYF. The CDR3 DNA follows: TGTGCCAGCAGCGACCCCTTAGCGGGGGCCTACCAAGAGACCCAGTACTTC. J is TRBJ2-5 and V is TRBV9; 9 bases line up with TRBD2. CDR1 and CDR2 (germline): SGDLS, YYNGEE. V shed 3 bases and J 0 bases; nucleotides not matched to a gene: 9. The length of the CDR3 is 17 residues.